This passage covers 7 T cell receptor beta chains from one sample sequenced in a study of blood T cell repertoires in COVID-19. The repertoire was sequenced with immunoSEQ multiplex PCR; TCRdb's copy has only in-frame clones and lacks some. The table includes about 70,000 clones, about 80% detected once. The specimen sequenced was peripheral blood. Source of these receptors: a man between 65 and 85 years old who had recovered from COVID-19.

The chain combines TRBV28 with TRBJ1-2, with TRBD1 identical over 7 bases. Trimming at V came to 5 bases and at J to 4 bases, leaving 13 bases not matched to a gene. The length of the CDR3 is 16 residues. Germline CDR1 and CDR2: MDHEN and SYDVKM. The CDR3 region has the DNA TGTGCCAGCAGTCCCACGGGACAGCCTTACACCTATGGCTACACCTTC. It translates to CASSPTGQPYTYGYTF.

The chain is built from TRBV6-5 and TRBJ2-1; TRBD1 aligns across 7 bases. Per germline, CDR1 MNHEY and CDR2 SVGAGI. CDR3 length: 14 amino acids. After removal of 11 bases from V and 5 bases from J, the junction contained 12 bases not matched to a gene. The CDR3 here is CAAGFMGQNNEQFF. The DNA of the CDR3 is TGTGCCGCAGGGTTTATGGGACAGAACAATGAGCAGTTCTTC.

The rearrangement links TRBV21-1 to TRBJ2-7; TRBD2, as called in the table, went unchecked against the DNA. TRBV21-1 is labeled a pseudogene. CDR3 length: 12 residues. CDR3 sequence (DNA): TGTGCCAGCGGGAGAGCTTCCTACGAGCAGTACTTC. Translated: CASGRASYEQYF.

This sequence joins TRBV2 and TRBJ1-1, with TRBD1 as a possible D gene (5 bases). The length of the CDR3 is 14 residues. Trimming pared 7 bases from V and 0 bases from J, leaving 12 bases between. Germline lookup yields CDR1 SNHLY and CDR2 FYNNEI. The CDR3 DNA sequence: TGTGCCAGCAACCGAGGAGGGGTGAACACTGAAGCTTTCTTT. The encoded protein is CASNRGGVNTEAFF.

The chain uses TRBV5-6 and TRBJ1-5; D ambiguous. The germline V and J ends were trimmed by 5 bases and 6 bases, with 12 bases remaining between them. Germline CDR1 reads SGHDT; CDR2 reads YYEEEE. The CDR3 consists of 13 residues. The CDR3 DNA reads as TGTGCCAGCAGTTACGAGGGTCGTCAGCCCCAGCATTTT. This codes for CASSYEGRQPQHF.

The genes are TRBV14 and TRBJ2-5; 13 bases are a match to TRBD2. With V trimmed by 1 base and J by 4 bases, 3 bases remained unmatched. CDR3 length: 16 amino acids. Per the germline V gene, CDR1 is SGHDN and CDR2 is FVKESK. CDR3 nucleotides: TGTGCCAGCAGCCAAGTACGACTAGCGGGGGGAGAGACCCAGTACTTC. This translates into CASSQVRLAGGETQYF.

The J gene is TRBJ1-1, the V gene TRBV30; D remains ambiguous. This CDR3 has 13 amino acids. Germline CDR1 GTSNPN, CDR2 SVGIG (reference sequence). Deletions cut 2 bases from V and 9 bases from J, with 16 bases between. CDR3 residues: CAWSSPFRGKAFF. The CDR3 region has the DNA TGTGCCTGGAGTTCTCCCTTCCGGGGAAAAGCTTTCTTT.